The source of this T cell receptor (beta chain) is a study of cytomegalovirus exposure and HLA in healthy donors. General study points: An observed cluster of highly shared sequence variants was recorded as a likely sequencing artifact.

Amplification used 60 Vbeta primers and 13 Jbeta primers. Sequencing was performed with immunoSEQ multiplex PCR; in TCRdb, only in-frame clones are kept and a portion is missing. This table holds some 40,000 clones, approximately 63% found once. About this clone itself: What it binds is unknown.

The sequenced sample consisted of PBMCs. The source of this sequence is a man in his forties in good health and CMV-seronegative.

The DNA for the CDR3 is TGTGCCTGGAAGACAGGACGAAACACCGGGGAGCTGTTTTTT. This sequence encodes CAWKTGRNTGELFF. This chain links TRBV30 with TRBJ2-2; tentative D call: TRBD1 (6 bases). From germline, CDR1 is GTSNPN and CDR2 SVGIG (reference sequence). The V and J ends lost 4 bases and 2 bases respectively, with 11 bases between them. The CDR3 contains 14 residues.